Below, 23 T cell receptor beta chains from the same sample are listed, as sequenced in a study of regulatory T cells in long-lasting Graves disease. The TCR beta library used iRepertoire HTBI primers with Arm-PCR amplification of CDR3. MiXCR, applied by TCRdb to the multiplex PCR reads, yields one record per CDR3 protein. The sample carries 300,000 to 350,000 distinct CDR3 sequences, about 20% recorded once. As to time point: persistent/refractory GD, antithyroid drugs over 5 years with positive TRAb. PBMC RNA served as the TCR library source. The sequenced sample was peripheral blood mononuclear cells (PBMCs), obtained when the disease was refractory, from a patient treated with antithyroid drugs. Every receptor here comes from a female donor with Graves disease.

This clonotype was found many times. The J gene is TRBJ1-1, the V gene TRBV5-1; 7 bases map to TRBD1. The ends lost 2 bases at V and 0 bases at J; junction bases unmatched: 13. The CDR3 extends over 18 amino acids. Looked up from germline, CDR1 is SGHRS and CDR2 is YFSETQ. The CDR3 region is CASSFAPYRGPMNTEAFF. DNA for the CDR3: TGCGCCAGCAGCTTCGCTCCCTACAGGGGTCCCATGAACACTGAAGCTTTCTTT.

This clonotype was seen more than once but under ten times. The chain carries TRBV18 and TRBJ1-5; 10 bases are a match to TRBD1. The CDR3 is 15 amino acids. Germline CDR1 KGHSH, CDR2 LQKENI. Unmatched junction bases numbered 6, after V lost 3 bases and J lost 7 bases. CDR3 region: CASSPSTGGVQPQHF. DNA for the CDR3: TGTGCCAGCTCACCCTCGACAGGGGGCGTGCAGCCCCAGCATTTT. Full variable domain (missing parts from reference TRBV18 and TRBJ1-5): NAGVMQNPRHLVRRRGQEARLRCSPMKGHSHVYWYRQLPEEGLKFMVYLQKENIIDESGMPKERFSAEFPKEGPSILRIQQVVRGDSAAYFCASSPSTGGVQPQHFGDGTRLSIL.

This clonotype was counted only a few times. This rearrangement joins TRBV20-1 to TRBJ2-5, with TRBD2 identical over 11 bases. The CDR3 contains 16 residues. Germline V lookup: CDR1 DFQATT, CDR2 SNEGSKA (reference sequence). Trimming cost V 1 base and J 5 bases; bases outside gene matches: 9. The CDR3 protein is CSARAYSGGALETQYF. DNA for the CDR3: TGCAGTGCTAGAGCGTATAGCGGGGGGGCCTTGGAGACCCAGTACTTC.

This clonotype was counted a few times. This sequence joins TRBV12-3 or TRBV12-4 and TRBJ2-3; D perhaps matches TRBD2 (6 bases). The V gene lost 3 bases and the J gene lost 3 bases, with 13 bases spanning the gap. The CDR3 covers 15 residues. The CDR3 DNA reads TGTGCCAGCAGTTTTGGGGAAGGAGGGACAGATACGCAGTATTTT. Amino acid sequence: CASSFGEGGTDTQYF.

A word on this clonotype: This likely reflects a read error, since a far larger clone is one base away. The V gene is TRBV6-1, the J gene TRBJ1-5; 7 bases fit TRBD1. This CDR3 has 14 amino acids. Per the germline V gene, CDR1 is MNHNS and CDR2 is SASEGT. CDR3 sequence (DNA): TGTGCCAGCAGTAGCAGACAGGGCAATCAGCCCCGGCATTTT. This translates into CASSSRQGNQPRHF.

The chain couples TRBV29-1 to TRBJ2-1; 9 bases align to TRBD1. The germline CDR1 and CDR2 sequences are SQVTM and ANQGSEA. This CDR3 is built from 11 residues. Germline trimming cut 4 bases from V and 8 bases from J; bases unmatched to any gene: 0. The CDR3 region is CSVGDRDEQFF. The CDR3 DNA follows: TGCAGCGTTGGGGACAGGGATGAGCAGTTCTTC.

There are many counts of this clonotype. This rearrangement joins TRBV18 to TRBJ1-2; no firm D call. The CDR3 covers 13 residues. The V end was cut by 0 bases, the J end by 1 base, with 3 bases between. Germline values: CDR1 KGHSH, CDR2 LQKENI. CDR3 loop: CASSPPNNYGYTF. The CDR3 DNA reads TGTGCCAGCTCACCACCTAATAACTATGGCTACACCTTC. Combining the CDR3 with reference TRBV18 and TRBJ1-2 gives the whole variable domain NAGVMQNPRHLVRRRGQEARLRCSPMKGHSHVYWYRQLPEEGLKFMVYLQKENIIDESGMPKERFSAEFPKEGPSILRIQQVVRGDSAAYFCASSPPNNYGYTFGSGTRLTVV.

This clonotype was detected only a few times. In DNA, the CDR3 is TGTGCCAGCTCACCCCGGACAGGGGGCGGCTATGGCTACACCTTC. This codes for CASSPRTGGGYGYTF. The chain couples TRBV18 to TRBJ1-2; 11 bases agree with TRBD1. Germline CDR1 KGHSH, CDR2 LQKENI. The CDR3 has 15 residues. J was trimmed by 4 bases and V by 3 bases; bases with no gene match: 4.

The V gene is TRBV30, the J gene TRBJ2-5; 11 nucleotides line up with TRBD2. CDR3 length equals 16 residues. The V gene end was trimmed by 4 bases and the J gene end by 0 bases; junction bases not matched to a gene: 7. The germline V gene encodes CDR1 GTSNPN and CDR2 SVGIG (reference sequence). The CDR3 here is CAWKWLAGGDQETQYF. CDR3 nucleotides: TGTGCCTGGAAGTGGCTAGCGGGAGGAGACCAAGAGACCCAGTACTTC.

This clonotype has ten or more counts. The chain joins TRBV2 to TRBJ2-7, with unresolved D. CDR1 and CDR2 (germline): SNHLY, FYNNEI. V gave up 5 bases and J gave up 10 bases, with 12 bases separating them. This CDR3 is 11 amino acids long. CDR3: CASSREAAQYF. For the CDR3, the DNA is TGTGCCAGCAGTCGTGAGGCGGCTCAGTACTTC.

This clonotype was found many times. The rearrangement links TRBV7-9 to TRBJ2-7; TRBD1 matches 11 bases. The CDR3 is 16 residues long. V lost 2 bases, J lost 2 bases, and 5 bases stayed unmatched. Germline loops: CDR1 SEHNR, CDR2 FQNEAQ (reference sequence). CDR3 bases: TGTGCCAGCAGCTTAATCGGACAGGGGGCTACCTACGAGCAGTACTTC. Protein: CASSLIGQGATYEQYF.

The rearrangement links TRBV7-2 to TRBJ2-2; D perhaps matches TRBD1 (5 bases). The CDR3 extends over 15 amino acids. The germline V gene encodes CDR1 SGHTA and CDR2 FQGNSA. V gave up 2 bases and J gave up 0 bases, with 7 bases separating them. CDR3 protein: CASSLYRTNTGELFF. CDR3 sequence (DNA): TGTGCCAGCAGCTTATACAGGACGAACACCGGGGAGCTGTTTTTT.

As to this clonotype: Sequence at one end of the junction differs from germline and may be a read error. The chain carries TRBV19 and TRBJ2-7; the D gene could be TRBD1 or TRBD2 (5 bases each). The CDR3 has 12 amino acids. The V gene's germline CDR1 is LNHDA and CDR2 SQIVND (reference sequence). The CDR3 protein is CAGRGTFGEQYF. Here the CDR3 DNA reads TGTGCCGGTAGAGGGACCTTCGGCGAGCAGTACTTC.

This clonotype was detected only a few times. V usage is TRBV30 and J usage is TRBJ1-1, with a tentative D call TRBD1 (5 bases). This CDR3 spans 15 amino acids. Trimming took 4 bases from V and 6 from J, leaving 21 bases between them. Germline-derived CDR1 and CDR2 are GTSNPN and SVGIG (reference sequence). The CDR3 region is CAWTPGWGSGAEAFF. The CDR3 DNA reads as TGTGCCTGGACCCCCGGATGGGGCTCCGGGGCTGAAGCTTTCTTT.

This clonotype appeared a few times. V gene TRBV4-3 combines with J gene TRBJ1-1; TRBD1 matches 7 bases. The V and J ends lost 0 bases and 0 bases, in that order; junction bases with no gene match: 10. The germline gives CDR1 LGHNA, CDR2 YSLEER. This CDR3 is built from 18 residues. In nucleotides, the CDR3 is TGCGCCAGCAGCCAAGATATCGACAGGGTATACATGAACACTGAAGCTTTCTTT. This encodes CASSQDIDRVYMNTEAFF.

This clonotype is a singleton in its sample. A much larger clone lies a single base off, so this may be a read error. This chain uses TRBV12-3 or TRBV12-4 with TRBJ1-3; D is uncertain. The CDR3 covers 12 residues. CDR3 DNA sequence: TGTGCCTGCAGTTGGGAGGGAAACACCATATATTTT. It encodes CACSWEGNTIYF.

The J gene is TRBJ1-2, the V gene TRBV5-1; D is ambiguous. CDR3 length: 13 residues. The ends were cut back, 4 bases at V and 10 bases at J, with 17 bases in the middle. Germline V CDR1 and CDR2: SGHRS, YFSETQ. In DNA form, the CDR3 reads TGCGCCAGCAGCCCTCCGGGAGCCTTGATCTACACCTTC. Residues: CASSPPGALIYTF.

This clonotype was recorded at least ten times. The chain uses TRBV28 and TRBJ1-4; D might be TRBD1 (5 bases). The CDR3 is 12 residues long. Trimming pared 10 bases from V and 7 bases from J, leaving 13 bases between. Germline V gene sequence: CDR1 MDHEN, CDR2 SYDVKM. CDR3 sequence reads: CATTGRGEKLFF. The CDR3 nucleotides are TGTGCCACAACGGGAAGGGGTGAAAAACTGTTTTTT.

This clonotype was seen at least ten times. This rearrangement joins TRBV2 to TRBJ2-7; TRBD1 agrees at 7 bases. The CDR3 runs 17 residues. V shed 0 bases and J 0 bases; nucleotides not matched to a gene: 8. The germline gives CDR1 SNHLY, CDR2 FYNNEI. The CDR3: CASSEAIGTDLSYEQYF. The CDR3 bases are TGTGCCAGCAGTGAAGCCATCGGGACAGATCTCTCCTACGAGCAGTACTTC.

The genes are TRBV19 and TRBJ1-1, with 9 bases aligning to TRBD1. The CDR3 sequence is 12 residues long. CDR1 LNHDA and CDR2 SQIVND come from the germline V gene (reference sequence). Trimming at V came to 11 bases and at J to 5 bases, leaving 6 bases not matched to a gene. In DNA form, the CDR3 reads TGTGCCGGCTACAGGGGGCGGACTGAAGCTTTCTTT. It codes for CAGYRGRTEAFF.

This clonotype came up a few times. This chain connects TRBV6-9 to TRBJ1-1; no reliable D call. This CDR3 region has 15 residues. Looked up from germline, CDR1 is MNHGY and CDR2 is SVAAGI. V was pared by 3 bases and J by 0 bases, with 11 bases between. The CDR3: CASSYTGTMNTEAFF. CDR3 nucleotide sequence: TGTGCCAGCAGTTACACGGGTACCATGAACACTGAAGCTTTCTTT.

This clonotype has a count of ten or more. The chain uses TRBV12-3 or TRBV12-4 and TRBJ2-5; tentatively, D is TRBD1 (8 bases). Between the trimmed V and J ends, which lost 6 bases and 4 bases, there was a span of 15 bases. The CDR3 loop spans 14 amino acids. The CDR3 loop is CASSDRGGTETQYF. The CDR3 nucleotides are TGTGCCAGCAGCGACAGGGGAGGGACAGAGACCCAGTACTTC.

Notes on this clonotype: This clone may be a read error of a much larger clone one base away. This chain uses TRBV20-1 with TRBJ1-2; TRBD1 is a possible D gene (6 bases). V lost 1 base to trimming and J lost 3 bases, with 15 bases between them. The CDR3 sequence is 15 residues long. Germline loops: CDR1 DFQATT, CDR2 SNEGSKA (reference sequence). For the CDR3, the DNA is TGCAGTGCTAGAGCTTCGGGAACAGGGTACTATGGCTACACCTTC. Protein sequence: CSARASGTGYYGYTF.